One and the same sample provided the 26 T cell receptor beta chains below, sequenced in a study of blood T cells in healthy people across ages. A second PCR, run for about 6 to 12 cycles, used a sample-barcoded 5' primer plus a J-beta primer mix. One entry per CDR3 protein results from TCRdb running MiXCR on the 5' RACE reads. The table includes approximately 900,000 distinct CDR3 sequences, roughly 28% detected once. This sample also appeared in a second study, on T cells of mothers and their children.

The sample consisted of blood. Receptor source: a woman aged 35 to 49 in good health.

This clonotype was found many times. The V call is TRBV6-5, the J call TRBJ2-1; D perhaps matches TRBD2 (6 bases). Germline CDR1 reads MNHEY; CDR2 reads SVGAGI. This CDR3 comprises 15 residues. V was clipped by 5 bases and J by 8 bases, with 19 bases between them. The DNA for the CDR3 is TGTGCCAGCAGTCCCCGGGAGCCCTGGAGCGATGAGCAGTTCTTC. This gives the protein CASSPREPWSDEQFF.

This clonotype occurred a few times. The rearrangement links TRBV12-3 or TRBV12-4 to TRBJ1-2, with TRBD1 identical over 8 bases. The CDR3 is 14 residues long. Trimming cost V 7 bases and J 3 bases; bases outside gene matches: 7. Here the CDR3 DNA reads TGTGCCAGCACTTTCGGGACAGGCGACTATGGCTACACCTTC. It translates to CASTFGTGDYGYTF.

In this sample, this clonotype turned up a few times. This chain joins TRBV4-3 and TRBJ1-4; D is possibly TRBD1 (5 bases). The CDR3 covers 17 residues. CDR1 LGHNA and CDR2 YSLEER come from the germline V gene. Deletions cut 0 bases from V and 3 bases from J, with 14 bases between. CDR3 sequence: CASSQDLALGANEKLFF. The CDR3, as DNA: TGCGCCAGCAGCCAAGATCTCGCCCTGGGGGCTAATGAAAAACTGTTTTTT.

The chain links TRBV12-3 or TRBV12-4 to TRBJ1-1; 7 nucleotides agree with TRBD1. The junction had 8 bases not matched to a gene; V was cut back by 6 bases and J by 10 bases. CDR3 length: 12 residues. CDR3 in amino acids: CASSKGDRGAFF. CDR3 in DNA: TGTGCCAGCAGCAAAGGGGACAGAGGAGCTTTCTTT.

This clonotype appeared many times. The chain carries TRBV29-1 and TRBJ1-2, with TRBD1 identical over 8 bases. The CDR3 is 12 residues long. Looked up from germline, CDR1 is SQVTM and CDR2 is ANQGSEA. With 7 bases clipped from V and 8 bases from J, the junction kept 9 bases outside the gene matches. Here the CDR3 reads CSAYRQGSGYTF. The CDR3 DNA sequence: TGCAGCGCATACCGACAGGGGTCGGGCTACACCTTC.

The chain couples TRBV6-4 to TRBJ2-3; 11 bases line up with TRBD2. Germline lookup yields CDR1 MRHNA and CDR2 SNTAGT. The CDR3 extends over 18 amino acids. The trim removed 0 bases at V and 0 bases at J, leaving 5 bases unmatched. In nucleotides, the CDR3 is TGTGCCAGCAGTGACTCGTTTAGCGGGGGGGCGAGCACAGATACGCAGTATTTT. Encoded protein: CASSDSFSGGASTDTQYF.

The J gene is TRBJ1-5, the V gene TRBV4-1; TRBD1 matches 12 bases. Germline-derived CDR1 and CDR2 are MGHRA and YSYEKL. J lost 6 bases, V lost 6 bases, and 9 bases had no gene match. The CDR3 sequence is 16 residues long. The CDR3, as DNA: TGCGCCAGCAGTCTCACCGGGACAGGGGGCCTTCAGCCCCAGCATTTT. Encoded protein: CASSLTGTGGLQPQHF.

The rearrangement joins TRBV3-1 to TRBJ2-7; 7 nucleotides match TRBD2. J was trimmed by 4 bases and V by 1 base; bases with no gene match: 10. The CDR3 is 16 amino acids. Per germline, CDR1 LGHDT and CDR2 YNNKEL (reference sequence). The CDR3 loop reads CASSQVGGASGYEQYF. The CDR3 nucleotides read TGTGCCAGCAGCCAAGTGGGAGGAGCTAGCGGTTACGAGCAGTACTTC.

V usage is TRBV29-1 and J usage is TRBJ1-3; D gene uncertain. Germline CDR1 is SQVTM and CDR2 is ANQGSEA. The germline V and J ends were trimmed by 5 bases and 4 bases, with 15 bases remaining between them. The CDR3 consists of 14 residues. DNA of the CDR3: TGCAGCGTTACCCCAGGAGGTCCCGGAAACACCATATATTTT. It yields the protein CSVTPGGPGNTIYF.

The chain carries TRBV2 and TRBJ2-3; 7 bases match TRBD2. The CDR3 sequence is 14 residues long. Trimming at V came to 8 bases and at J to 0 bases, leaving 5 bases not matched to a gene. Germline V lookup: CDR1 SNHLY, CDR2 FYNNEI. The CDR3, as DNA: TGTGCCAGCCTTCGGGAGGAAAGCACAGATACGCAGTATTTT. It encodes CASLREESTDTQYF.

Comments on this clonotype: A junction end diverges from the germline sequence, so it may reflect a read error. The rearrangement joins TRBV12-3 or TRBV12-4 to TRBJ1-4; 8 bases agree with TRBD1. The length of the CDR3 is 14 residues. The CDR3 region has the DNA TGTGCCAGCAGTTTCAGGACAGGGTCCGAAAAACGGTTTTTT. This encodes CASSFRTGSEKRFF.

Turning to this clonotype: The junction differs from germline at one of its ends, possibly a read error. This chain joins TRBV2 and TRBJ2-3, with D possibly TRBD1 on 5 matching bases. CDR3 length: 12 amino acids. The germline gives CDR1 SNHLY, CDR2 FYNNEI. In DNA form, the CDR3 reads TGTACCAGCAACAAGGGGACAGATACGCAGTATTTT. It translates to CTSNKGTDTQYF.

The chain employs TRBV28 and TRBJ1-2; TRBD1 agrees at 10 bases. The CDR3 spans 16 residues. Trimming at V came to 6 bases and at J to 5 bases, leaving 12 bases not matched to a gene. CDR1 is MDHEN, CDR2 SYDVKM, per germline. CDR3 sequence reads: CASSPWGQGLSYGYTF. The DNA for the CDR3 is TGTGCCAGCAGCCCCTGGGGACAGGGGTTGTCTTATGGCTACACCTTC.

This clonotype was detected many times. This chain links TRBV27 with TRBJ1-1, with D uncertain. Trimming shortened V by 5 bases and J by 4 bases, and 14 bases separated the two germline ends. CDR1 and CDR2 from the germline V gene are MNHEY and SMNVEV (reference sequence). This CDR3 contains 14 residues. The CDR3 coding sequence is TGTGCCAGCAGTCCCCGGTGGGTAGGCACTGAAGCTTTCTTT. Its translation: CASSPRWVGTEAFF.

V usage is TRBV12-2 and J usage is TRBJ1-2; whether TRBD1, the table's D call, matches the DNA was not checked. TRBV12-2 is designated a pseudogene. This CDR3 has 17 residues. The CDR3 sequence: CASRSPEGGRCANGYTF. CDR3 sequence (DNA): TGTGCAAGTCGCTCCCCCGAAGGGGGGCGATGCGCAAATGGCTACACCTTC.

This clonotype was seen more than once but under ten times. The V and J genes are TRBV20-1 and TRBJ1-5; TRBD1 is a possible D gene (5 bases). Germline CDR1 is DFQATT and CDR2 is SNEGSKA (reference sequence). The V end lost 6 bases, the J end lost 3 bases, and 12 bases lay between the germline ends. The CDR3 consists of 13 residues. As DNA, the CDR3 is TGCAGTGCGAATCAGGGTGACAATCAGCCCCAGCATTTT. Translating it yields CSANQGDNQPQHF.

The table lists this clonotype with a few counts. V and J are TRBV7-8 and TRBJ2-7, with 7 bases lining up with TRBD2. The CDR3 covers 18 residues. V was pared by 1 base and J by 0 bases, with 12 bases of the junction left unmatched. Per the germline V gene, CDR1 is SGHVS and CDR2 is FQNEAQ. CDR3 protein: CASSLGHPGGFSSYEQYF. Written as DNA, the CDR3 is TGTGCCAGCAGCTTAGGCCACCCGGGGGGTTTCAGCTCCTACGAGCAGTACTTC. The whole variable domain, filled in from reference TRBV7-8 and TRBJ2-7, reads GAGVSQSPRYKVAKRGQDVALRCDPISGHVSLFWYQQALGQGPEFLTYFQNEAQLDKSGLPSDRFFAERPEGSVSTLKIQRTQQEDSAVYLCASSLGHPGGFSSYEQYFGPGTRLTVT.

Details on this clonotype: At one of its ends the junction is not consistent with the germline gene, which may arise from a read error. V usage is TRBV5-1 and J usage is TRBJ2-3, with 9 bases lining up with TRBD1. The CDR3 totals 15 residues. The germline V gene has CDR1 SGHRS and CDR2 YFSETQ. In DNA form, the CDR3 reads TGCGCCAGCAGGCCGGGACAGGGTGCTACAGAGACGCAGTATTTT. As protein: CASRPGQGATETQYF.

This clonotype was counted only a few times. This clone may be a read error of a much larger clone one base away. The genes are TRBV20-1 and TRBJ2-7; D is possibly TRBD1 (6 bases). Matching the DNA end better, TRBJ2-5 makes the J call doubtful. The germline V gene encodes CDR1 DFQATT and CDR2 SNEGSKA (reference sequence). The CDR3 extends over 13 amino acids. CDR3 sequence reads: CSVRQGTQETQYF. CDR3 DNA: TGCAGTGTAAGGCAGGGGACCCAAGAGACCCAGTACTTC.

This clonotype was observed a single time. The CDR3 is CSAQTQATTYEQYF. CDR3 nucleotide sequence: TGCAGTGCCCAAACACAGGCAACGACCTACGAGCAGTACTTC. V and J are TRBV20-1 and TRBJ2-7; TRBD1 might be the D (5 bases). V lost 6 bases and J lost 2, with 17 bases in between. The CDR3 runs to 14 residues. The germline V gene encodes CDR1 DFQATT and CDR2 SNEGSKA (reference sequence).

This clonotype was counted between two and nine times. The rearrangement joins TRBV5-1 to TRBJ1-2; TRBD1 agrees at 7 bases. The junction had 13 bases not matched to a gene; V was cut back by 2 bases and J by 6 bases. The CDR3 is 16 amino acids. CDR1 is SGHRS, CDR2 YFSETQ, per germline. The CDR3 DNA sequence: TGCGCCAGCAGCTTCTCCTATTCAGGGGGGAACGATGGCTACACCTTC. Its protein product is CASSFSYSGGNDGYTF.

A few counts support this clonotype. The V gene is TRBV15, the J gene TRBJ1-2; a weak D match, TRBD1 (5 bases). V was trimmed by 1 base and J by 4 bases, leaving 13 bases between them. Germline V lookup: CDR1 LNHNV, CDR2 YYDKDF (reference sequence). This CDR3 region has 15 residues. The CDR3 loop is CATSRAVDSFYGYTF. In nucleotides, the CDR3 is TGTGCCACCAGCAGAGCAGTAGACAGCTTCTATGGCTACACCTTC.

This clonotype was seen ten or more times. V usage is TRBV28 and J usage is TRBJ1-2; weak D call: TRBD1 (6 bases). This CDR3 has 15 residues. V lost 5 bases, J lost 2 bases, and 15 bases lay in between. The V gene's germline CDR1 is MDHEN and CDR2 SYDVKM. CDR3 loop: CASSPDAGTNYGYTF. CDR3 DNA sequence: TGTGCCAGCAGTCCAGACGCAGGGACAAACTATGGCTACACCTTC.

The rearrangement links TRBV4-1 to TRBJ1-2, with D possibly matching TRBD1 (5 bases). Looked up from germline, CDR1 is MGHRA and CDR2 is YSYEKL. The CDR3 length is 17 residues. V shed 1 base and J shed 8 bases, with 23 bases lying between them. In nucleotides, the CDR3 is TGCGCCAGCAGCCAAGTAGGCTGGACACCCACGGCGTGGGGCTACACCTTC. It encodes CASSQVGWTPTAWGYTF.

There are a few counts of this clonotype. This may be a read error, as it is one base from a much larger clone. The CDR3 sequence is CSAREGTRGQETQYF. The DNA of the CDR3 is TGCAGTGCTAGAGAGGGGACGAGGGGCCAAGAGACCCAGTACTTC. The rearrangement joins TRBV20-1 to TRBJ2-5; D is possibly TRBD1 or TRBD2 (5 bases each). The V end was cut by 0 bases, the J end by 1 base, with 12 bases between. The CDR3 runs to 15 residues. Germline V lookup: CDR1 DFQATT, CDR2 SNEGSKA (reference sequence).

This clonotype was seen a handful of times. CDR3 sequence: CSAQGWEGYTF. CDR3 nucleotides: TGCAGTGCTCAGGGGTGGGAAGGCTACACCTTC. This chain links TRBV20-1 with TRBJ1-2, with D maybe TRBD1 (6 bases). The CDR3 loop spans 11 amino acids. V was clipped by 5 bases and J by 8 bases, with 12 bases between them. Germline loops: CDR1 DFQATT, CDR2 SNEGSKA (reference sequence).